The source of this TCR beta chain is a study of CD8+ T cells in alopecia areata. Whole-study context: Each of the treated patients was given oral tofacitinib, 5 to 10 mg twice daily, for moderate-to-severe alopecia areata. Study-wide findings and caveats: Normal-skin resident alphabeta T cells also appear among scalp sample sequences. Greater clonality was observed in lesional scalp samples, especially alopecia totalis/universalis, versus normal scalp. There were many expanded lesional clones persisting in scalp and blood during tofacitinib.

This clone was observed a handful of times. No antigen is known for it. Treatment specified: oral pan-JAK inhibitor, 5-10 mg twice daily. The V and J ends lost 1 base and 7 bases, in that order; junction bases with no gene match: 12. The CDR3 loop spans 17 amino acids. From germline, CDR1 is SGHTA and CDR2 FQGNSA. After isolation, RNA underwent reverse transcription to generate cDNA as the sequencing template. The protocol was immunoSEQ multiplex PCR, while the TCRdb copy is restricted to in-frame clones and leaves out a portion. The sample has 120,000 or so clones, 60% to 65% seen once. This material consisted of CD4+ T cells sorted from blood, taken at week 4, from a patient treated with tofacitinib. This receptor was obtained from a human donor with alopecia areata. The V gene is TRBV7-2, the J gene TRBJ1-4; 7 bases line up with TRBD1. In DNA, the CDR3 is TGTGCCAGCAGCTTAGTAGGAGGGAGGCGACAGGGTGAAAAACTGTTTTTT. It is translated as CASSLVGGRRQGEKLFF. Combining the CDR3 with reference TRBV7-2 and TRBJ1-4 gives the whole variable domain GAGVSQSPSNKVTEKGKDVELRCDPISGHTALYWYRQSLGQGLEFLIYFQGNSAPDKSGLPSDRFSAERTGGSVSTLTIQRTQQEDSAVYLCASSLVGGRRQGEKLFFGSGTQLSVL.